The TCR beta chain under discussion was sequenced for a study of cytomegalovirus exposure and HLA in healthy donors. About the study: Researchers previously reported finding roughly 120 million unique TCR beta sequences from 170 million or so T cells.

Regarding this clone: Antigen unknown.

Whole-study results and caveats: A later analysis associated roughly 15,000 TCR beta sequences with HLA alleles at a 0.05 false discovery rate. The availability of immune exposure information extended only to CMV serostatus.

Per germline, CDR1 LNHDA and CDR2 SQIVND (reference sequence). CDR3 length equals 15 residues. The ends lost 6 bases at V and 0 bases at J; junction bases unmatched: 7. Amplification used 60 Vbeta primers and 13 Jbeta primers. This table comes from immunoSEQ multiplex PCR, and its TCRdb copy is limited to in-frame clones, with some not included. The sample lists some 200,000 clones; more than 60% were seen once. The chain carries TRBV19 and TRBJ1-1; 7 nucleotides agree with TRBD1. The TCR was taken from a woman aged 60-75 years in good health and CMV-seropositive. What was sequenced was PBMCs. CDR3: CASSPDRDMNTEAFF. The CDR3, as DNA: TGTGCCAGTAGCCCAGACAGGGATATGAACACTGAAGCTTTCTTT.